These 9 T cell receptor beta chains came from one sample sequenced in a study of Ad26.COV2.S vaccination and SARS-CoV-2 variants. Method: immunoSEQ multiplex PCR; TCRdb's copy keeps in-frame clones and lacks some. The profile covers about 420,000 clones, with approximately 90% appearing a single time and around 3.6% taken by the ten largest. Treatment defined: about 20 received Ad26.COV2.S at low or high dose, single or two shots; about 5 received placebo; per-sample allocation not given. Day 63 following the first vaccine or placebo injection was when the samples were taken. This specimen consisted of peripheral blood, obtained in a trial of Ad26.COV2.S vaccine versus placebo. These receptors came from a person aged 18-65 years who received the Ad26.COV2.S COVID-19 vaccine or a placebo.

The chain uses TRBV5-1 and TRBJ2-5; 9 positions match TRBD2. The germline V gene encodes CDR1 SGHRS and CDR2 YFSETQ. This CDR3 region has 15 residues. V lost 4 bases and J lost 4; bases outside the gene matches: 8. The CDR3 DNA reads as TGCGCCAGCAGCCCGCGGACTAGCGAGGGAGAGACCCAGTACTTC. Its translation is CASSPRTSEGETQYF.

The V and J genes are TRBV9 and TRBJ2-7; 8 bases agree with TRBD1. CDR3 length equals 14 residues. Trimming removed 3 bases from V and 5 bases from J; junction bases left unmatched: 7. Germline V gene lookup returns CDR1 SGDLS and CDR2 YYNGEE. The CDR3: CASSGQTGANEQYF. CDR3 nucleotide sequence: TGTGCCAGCAGCGGGCAGACAGGGGCGAACGAGCAGTACTTC.

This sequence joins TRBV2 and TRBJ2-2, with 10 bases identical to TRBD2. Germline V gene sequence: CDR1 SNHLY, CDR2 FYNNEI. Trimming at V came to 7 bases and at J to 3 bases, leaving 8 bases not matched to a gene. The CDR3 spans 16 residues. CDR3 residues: CASISASGGYTGELFF. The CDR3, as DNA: TGTGCCAGCATTAGCGCTAGCGGGGGATACACCGGGGAGCTGTTTTTT. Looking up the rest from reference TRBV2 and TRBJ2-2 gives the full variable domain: EPEVTQTPSHQVTQMGQEVILRCVPISNHLYFYWYRQILGQKVEFLVSFYNNEISEKSEIFDDQFSVERPDGSNFTLKIRSTKLEDSAMYFCASISASGGYTGELFFGEGSRLTVL.

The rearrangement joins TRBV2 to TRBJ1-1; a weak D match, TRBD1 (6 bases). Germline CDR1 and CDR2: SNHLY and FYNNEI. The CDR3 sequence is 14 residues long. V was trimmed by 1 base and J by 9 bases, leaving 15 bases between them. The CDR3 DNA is TGTGCCAGCAGTGAAGGTCGTCTCGGGGGCCAAGCTTTCTTT. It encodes CASSEGRLGGQAFF.

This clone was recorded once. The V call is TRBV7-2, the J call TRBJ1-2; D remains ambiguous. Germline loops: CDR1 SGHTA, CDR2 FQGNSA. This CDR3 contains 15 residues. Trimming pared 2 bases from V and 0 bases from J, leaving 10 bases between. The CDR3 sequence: CASSLLGNTNYGYTF. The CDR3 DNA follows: TGTGCCAGCAGCTTATTGGGGAATACTAACTATGGCTACACCTTC.

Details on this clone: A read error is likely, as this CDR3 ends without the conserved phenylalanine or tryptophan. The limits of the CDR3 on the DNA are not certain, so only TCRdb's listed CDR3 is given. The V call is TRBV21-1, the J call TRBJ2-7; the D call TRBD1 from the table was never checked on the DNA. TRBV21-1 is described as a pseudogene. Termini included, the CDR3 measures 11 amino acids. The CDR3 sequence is CASSKGGRRST.

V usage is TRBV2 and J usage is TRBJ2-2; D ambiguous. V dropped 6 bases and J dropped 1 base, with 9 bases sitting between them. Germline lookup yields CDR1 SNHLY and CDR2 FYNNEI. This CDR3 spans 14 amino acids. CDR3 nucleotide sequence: TGTGCCAGCAGCCCGAATCTGAACACCGGGGAGCTGTTTTTT. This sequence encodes CASSPNLNTGELFF.

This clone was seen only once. This CDR3 is CASSQEYEGLAGGNTQYF. The DNA for the CDR3 is TGCGCCAGCAGCCAAGAATACGAAGGGCTAGCGGGGGGCAATACGCAGTATTTT. V gene TRBV4-3 combines with J gene TRBJ2-3, with 11 bases identical to TRBD2. Germline V gene data show CDR1 as LGHNA and CDR2 as YSLEER. CDR3 length: 18 amino acids. V lost 0 bases, J lost 7 bases, and 12 bases stayed unmatched.

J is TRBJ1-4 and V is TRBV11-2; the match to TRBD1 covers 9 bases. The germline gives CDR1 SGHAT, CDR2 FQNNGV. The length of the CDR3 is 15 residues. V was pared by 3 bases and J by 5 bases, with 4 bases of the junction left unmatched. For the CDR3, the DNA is TGTGCCAGCAGCTTCCGTGGGACAGGGAATGAAAAACTGTTTTTT. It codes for CASSFRGTGNEKLFF. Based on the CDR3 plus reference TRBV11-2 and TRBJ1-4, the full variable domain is EAGVAQSPRYKIIEKRQSVAFWCNPISGHATLYWYQQILGQGPKLLIQFQNNGVVDDSQLPKDRFSAERLKGVDSTLKIQPAKLEDSAVYLCASSFRGTGNEKLFFGSGTQLSVL.